These T cell receptor beta chains were read from a single sample in a study of long-term antiretroviral therapy in people with HIV. Clones were sequenced by immunoSEQ multiplex PCR, and TCRdb holds only the in-frame ones, with some missing. The repertoire holds 20,000 to 30,000 clones, around 85% seen once, with around 10% in the top ten. The sequences come from unsorted PBMCs, collected 2.3 years after starting antiretroviral therapy. These TCRs come from a man aged 35 to 55 with HIV. CDR3s include the opening cysteine and the closing phenylalanine or tryptophan.

j_call	v_call	cdr3_aa
TRBJ2-1	TRBV15	CATSSGTHNEQFF
TRBJ2-7	TRBV7-9	CASSLGAGGGWISYEQYF
TRBJ1-5	TRBV27	CASSLKGGAQHF
TRBJ2-7	TRBV18	CASSPSNRGHSYEQYF
TRBJ2-7	TRBV5-5	CASSLQGAVHEQYF
TRBJ1-4	TRBV5-1	CASSEPTGSNEKLFF
TRBJ1-1	TRBV6-1	CASSEWGTDYTEAFF
TRBJ2-7	TRBV6-1	CASSESQPSYEQYF
TRBJ2-1	TRBV11-2	CASSSLTGGSYNEQFF
TRBJ1-2	TRBV7-8	CASSSWAPGTASSLNYGYTF
TRBJ1-2	TRBV19	CASSMYRGQGYGYTF
TRBJ2-7	TRBV7-9	CASSSGLAGVGYEQYF
TRBJ2-7	TRBV27	CASSGAGSKMGLYEQYF
TRBJ1-2	TRBV19	CASSRLNSEGANYGYTF
TRBJ2-3	TRBV18	CASSRDYSTDTQYF
TRBJ1-1	TRBV7-8	CASSLGIFGQANTEAFF
TRBJ1-2	TRBV27	CASSLSRNPGQGYGYTF
TRBJ1-4	TRBV19	CASSMEDSSEKLFF
TRBJ2-7	TRBV13	CASSRPTESSYEQYF
TRBJ2-4	TRBV5-1	CASSLGTSGGAAKNIQYF
TRBJ1-1	TRBV27	CASRHDLTKTEAFF
TRBJ1-3	TRBV13	CASSPTPSSGNTIYF
TRBJ2-3	TRBV5-4	CASSLVVAGTDTQYF
TRBJ2-7	TRBV7-8	CASSFSYEQYF
TRBJ1-1	TRBV27	CASSPWDRGTEAFF
TRBJ2-5	TRBV4-1	CASSPFGLAVETQYF
TRBJ2-3	TRBV10-2	CASRLSGGTSSTDTQYF
TRBJ1-6	TRBV5-6	CASSLSYSYNSPLHF
TRBJ2-7	TRBV5-6	CASSRKGVPRGEQYF
TRBJ1-1	TRBV5-1	CASSLGYNTEAFF
TRBJ2-7	TRBV7-9	CASSFGGVGYEQYF
TRBJ1-1	TRBV4-1	CASSQVAGTGWGTEAFF
TRBJ2-7	TRBV11-2	CASSSPGGASSYEQYF
TRBJ2-2	TRBV9	CASSVDIGSAGELFF
TRBJ2-1	TRBV5-4	CASTQTVGIAGGYNEQFF
TRBJ1-1	TRBV5-1	CASSLGVNTEAFF
TRBJ1-5	TRBV11-3	CASSLAADQPQHF
TRBJ2-3	TRBV6-6	CASSYWAGGADTQYF
TRBJ2-2	TRBV7-3	CASSPTSGRVNTGELFF
TRBJ1-5	TRBV2	CASSALGDNQPQHF
TRBJ1-1	TRBV29-1	CSVDSGTGRVGTEAFF
TRBJ2-3	TRBV10-1	CASSHARDRGSTDTQYF
TRBJ1-6	TRBV13	CASSSALESGTPSYNSPLHF
TRBJ1-2	TRBV27	CASSINPGQPPYGYTF
TRBJ1-5	TRBV7-2	CASSPDQNNQPQHF
TRBJ2-1	TRBV19	CASSIPEGRGLRYNEQFF
TRBJ1-1	TRBV25-1	CASSEPGANTEAFF
TRBJ2-3	TRBV6-1	CASKLLGGRADTQYF
TRBJ1-1	TRBV15	CATSLGPNTEAFF
TRBJ2-3	TRBV5-1	CASSLTGVGADTQYF
TRBJ2-2	TRBV5-1	CASSLWDSNTGELFF
TRBJ1-2	TRBV9	CASSVDPGANYGYTF
TRBJ2-4	TRBV5-1	CASSLVAGAGDIQYF
TRBJ2-3	TRBV5-1	CASSLALAGNTDTQYF
TRBJ2-7	TRBV10-1	CASSESAGNEQYF
TRBJ2-7	TRBV19	CASSFGQNEQYF
TRBJ1-1	TRBV6-1	CASSESQGLTEAFF
TRBJ1-5	TRBV6-5	CASSEVGGGRAQHF
TRBJ2-1	TRBV18	CASSPMQNIKYNEQFF
TRBJ1-1	TRBV2	CASWIAVELNTEAFF